Here is one T cell receptor beta chain with its context. Its antigen remains unidentified. No base qualities exist here, and no much larger clone lies one base off it. The data originate from a study of response to subunit inactivated influenza vaccine (dated by TCRdb to 2016 to 2018). For context, the study as a whole: Deep quantitative profiling of the T cell receptor repertoire was used in the study to follow responses to a trivalent subunit inactivated influenza vaccine. Study-wide findings and limitations: It was suggested by the authors that each seasonal influenza vaccination may recruit only a limited number of new T cells.

Library construction relied on RT-PCR. TCRdb records Illumina HiSeq 2500 as the sequencer. Starting from the raw public reads, TCRdb applied fastp trimming at Q25, assembled clones with MiXCR and retained in-frame beta chains. Entries are consolidated by CDR3 protein sequence, retaining the most common genes and DNA. This sample lists about 500,000 distinct CDR3 sequences; about 15% were detected once. Less than 4% of the sample is in the top ten clones. The CDR3 sequence holds 16 residues, the cysteine and phenylalanine included. The kept DNA is CDR3 alone, 48 bases in frame from the first base. Sequences SGHRS (CDR1) and YFSETQ (CDR2) are obtained from the germline V gene. V is trimmed back by 0 bases and J by 4 bases, and the junction contains 3 bases that no gene match accounts for.

Here the sequenced sample was CD4+ T cells sorted from PBMCs, taken roughly 24 months after vaccination. The clonotype comes from a man between 50 and 69 years old who received an inactivated influenza vaccine. Donor details come from another sample of the same person, matched by shared clones. The sequence is built from TRBV5-1 and TRBJ2-2; 10 bases in between match TRBD2. The DNA sequence is given as TGCGCCAGCAGCTTGGTTCCTAGCGGGGGCACCGGGGAGCTGTTTTTT. Translated, this is CASSLVPSGGTGELFF.